This T cell receptor (beta chain) was identified during a study of shared clonotypes between healthy human individuals. Findings of the study overall: Among non-shared clonotypes, generation probabilities were lower than among those shared by all four donors. Estimated richness was generally greater in naive than memory subsets. Represented diversity, genetic and exposure-history alike, was limited by few donors.

Concerning this clone: The antigen remains unidentified.

From germline, CDR1 is SGHTA and CDR2 FQGTGA. The CDR3 spans 19 residues. V lost 6 bases, J lost 1 base, and 15 bases stayed unmatched. On sorted subsets, replicate PCRs used approximately 190 ng DNA, or tens of thousands of T cell genomes. Sequenced by immunoSEQ multiplex PCR; TCRdb stores in-frame clones only, minus some. The table includes over a million clones, about 84% detected once. The receptor's source is a man younger than 30 in good health. Some clones in this sample may be carry-over from other donors' samples. Material for sequencing was memory CD4+ T cells from PBMCs. Noted subset: CD45RA-negative fraction. The chain has TRBV7-3 and TRBJ2-2; 9 positions match TRBD2. The CDR3 sequence is CASRNNRGGRAGNTGELFF. For the CDR3, the DNA is TGTGCCAGCAGAAACAACCGAGGCGGGAGGGCCGGGAACACCGGGGAGCTGTTTTTT.